These 13 T cell receptor beta chains came from one sample sequenced in a study of cytomegalovirus exposure and HLA in healthy donors. The PCR had 60 Vbeta and 13 Jbeta primers. The assay was immunoSEQ multiplex PCR, and TCRdb's table has in-frame clones only and misses some. Of tens of thousands of clones listed, 65% to 80% were seen once; the top ten hold approximately 35%. The source material was PBMCs. The receptors derive from a middle-aged man in good health and CMV-seropositive.

The chain recombines TRBV2 with TRBJ1-5; D might be TRBD1 (6 bases). Germline V gene lookup returns CDR1 SNHLY and CDR2 FYNNEI. V was clipped by 5 bases and J by 2 bases, with 13 bases between them. The CDR3 loop spans 15 amino acids. Written as DNA, the CDR3 is TGTGCCAGCAGTCTTGACAGGACTCGCAATCAGCCCCAGCATTTT. Translated, it gives CASSLDRTRNQPQHF.

This chain joins TRBV6-5 and TRBJ1-6; perhaps TRBD1 as D (5 bases). Germline loops: CDR1 MNHEY, CDR2 SVGAGI. The V and J ends lost 4 bases and 7 bases respectively, with 8 bases between them. The CDR3 runs to 13 residues. CDR3 in amino acids: CASSWQGNSPLHF. The CDR3 nucleotides read TGTGCCAGCAGTTGGCAGGGAAATTCACCCCTCCACTTT.

The chain is built from TRBV25-1 and TRBJ2-7; 9 nucleotides align to TRBD1. This CDR3 has 14 residues. V lost 4 bases, J lost 4 bases, and 5 bases stayed unmatched. The V gene's germline CDR1 is MGHDK and CDR2 SYGVNS. As DNA, the CDR3 is TGTGCCAGCAGTGGGTGGACAGGGGAATACGAGCAGTACTTC. Translated: CASSGWTGEYEQYF.

Only one count was recorded for this clone. The chain couples TRBV9 to TRBJ1-2, with a weak D call TRBD1 (6 bases). The CDR3 extends over 14 amino acids. CDR1 SGDLS and CDR2 YYNGEE come from the germline V gene. Trimming left V 4 bases short and J 5 bases short, with 15 bases between. DNA of the CDR3: TGTGCCAGCAGCCCGGGGGGGAGGGGGTATGGCTACACCTTC. Its translation: CASSPGGRGYGYTF. The complete variable domain, with remaining parts taken from reference TRBV9 and TRBJ1-2, reads DSGVTQTPKHLITATGQRVTLRCSPRSGDLSVYWYQQSLDQGLQFLIQYYNGEERAKGNILERFSAQQFPDLHSELNLSSLELGDSALYFCASSPGGRGYGYTFGSGTRLTVV.

This clone was seen more than once but under ten times. The genes are TRBV5-1 and TRBJ2-2; 13 bases map to TRBD2. J lost 0 bases, V lost 2 bases, and 7 bases had no gene match. This CDR3 is built from 19 residues. Germline V gene data show CDR1 as SGHRS and CDR2 as YFSETQ. DNA of the CDR3: TGCGCCAGCAGCTTCGGGACTAGCGGGACCTTAACGAACACCGGGGAGCTGTTTTTT. Translating gives CASSFGTSGTLTNTGELFF.

This clone has a single count. The CDR3 here is CASSPGPGYEQYF. The DNA for the CDR3 is TGTGCCAGCAGTCCGGGCCCAGGGTACGAGCAGTACTTC. The J gene is TRBJ2-7, the V gene TRBV7-2, with D possibly being TRBD1 (5 bases). Germline lookup yields CDR1 SGHTA and CDR2 FQGNSA. V shed 6 bases and J shed 4 bases, with 13 bases lying between them. The CDR3 length is 13 residues.

The chain combines TRBV7-8 with TRBJ2-2, with 11 bases matching TRBD2. The CDR3 totals 19 residues. The J segment lost 1 base and the V segment lost 4 bases, leaving 11 bases of the junction unmatched. The germline V gene has CDR1 SGHVS and CDR2 FQNEAQ. The CDR3: CASSSRPSGGLGNTGELFF. CDR3 bases: TGTGCCAGCAGCTCCCGGCCTAGCGGGGGGCTAGGGAACACCGGGGAGCTGTTTTTT.

This clone occurred a few times. The chain combines TRBV6-5 with TRBJ1-1, with a weak D call TRBD1 (5 bases). Germline V gene lookup returns CDR1 MNHEY and CDR2 SVGAGI. V dropped 5 bases and J dropped 5 bases, with 6 bases sitting between them. The CDR3 totals 11 residues. CDR3 bases: TGTGCCAGCAGTCAGGGTACTGAAGCTTTCTTT. Its protein is CASSQGTEAFF.

This clone was recorded a few times. The chain has TRBV7-9 and TRBJ2-6, with D uncertain. Trimming took off 4 bases at V and 3 bases at J, with 4 bases between the two ends. The CDR3 extends over 13 amino acids. CDR1 and CDR2 from the germline V gene are SEHNR and FQNEAQ (reference sequence). The CDR3 loop is CASSSSGANVLTF. The CDR3 DNA reads TGTGCCAGCAGCTCGAGTGGGGCCAACGTCCTGACTTTC.

J is TRBJ2-1 and V is TRBV4-2; 9 bases agree with TRBD1. CDR1 and CDR2 (germline): LGHNA, YNFKEQ. The CDR3 covers 15 residues. Germline trimming cut 5 bases from V and 8 bases from J; bases unmatched to any gene: 10. The CDR3 reads CASSSPGTGNHEQFF. The CDR3 nucleotides are TGTGCCAGCAGCTCTCCCGGGACAGGGAACCATGAGCAGTTCTTC.

J is TRBJ2-1 and V is TRBV29-1; 8 bases line up with TRBD1. The CDR3 totals 14 residues. V gave up 4 bases and J gave up 9 bases; unmatched junction bases: 11. Germline V gene data show CDR1 as SQVTM and CDR2 as ANQGSEA. CDR3: CSVVITGGPGEQFF. The CDR3 DNA follows: TGCAGCGTTGTAATTACAGGGGGTCCCGGTGAGCAGTTCTTC.

The genes are TRBV7-2 and TRBJ2-3; TRBD2 matches at 8 bases. CDR1 and CDR2 from the germline V gene are SGHTA and FQGNSA. J was trimmed by 5 bases and V by 5 bases; bases with no gene match: 12. This CDR3 is 16 amino acids long. The CDR3 reads CASSPRGAGVVDTQYF. The CDR3 DNA reads as TGTGCCAGCAGCCCCCGGGGAGCGGGGGTGGTAGATACGCAGTATTTT. Complete variable domain (other parts from reference TRBV7-2 and TRBJ2-3): GAGVSQSPSNKVTEKGKDVELRCDPISGHTALYWYRQSLGQGLEFLIYFQGNSAPDKSGLPSDRFSAERTGGSVSTLTIQRTQQEDSAVYLCASSPRGAGVVDTQYFGPGTRLTVL.

The chain links TRBV5-4 to TRBJ2-2; 7 bases fit TRBD1. The V gene's germline CDR1 is SGHNT and CDR2 YYREEE (reference sequence). With 5 bases clipped from V and 0 bases from J, the junction kept 7 bases outside the gene matches. The CDR3 length is 16 residues. CDR3: CASSSSQGANTGELFF. The CDR3, as DNA: TGTGCCAGCAGTTCTAGTCAGGGGGCGAACACCGGGGAGCTGTTTTTT. Drawing the rest from reference TRBV5-4 and TRBJ2-2, the complete variable domain is ETGVTQSPTHLIKTRGQQVTLRCSSQSGHNTVSWYQQALGQGPQFIFQYYREEENGRGNFPPRFSGLQFPNYSSELNVNALELDDSALYLCASSSSQGANTGELFFGEGSRLTVL.